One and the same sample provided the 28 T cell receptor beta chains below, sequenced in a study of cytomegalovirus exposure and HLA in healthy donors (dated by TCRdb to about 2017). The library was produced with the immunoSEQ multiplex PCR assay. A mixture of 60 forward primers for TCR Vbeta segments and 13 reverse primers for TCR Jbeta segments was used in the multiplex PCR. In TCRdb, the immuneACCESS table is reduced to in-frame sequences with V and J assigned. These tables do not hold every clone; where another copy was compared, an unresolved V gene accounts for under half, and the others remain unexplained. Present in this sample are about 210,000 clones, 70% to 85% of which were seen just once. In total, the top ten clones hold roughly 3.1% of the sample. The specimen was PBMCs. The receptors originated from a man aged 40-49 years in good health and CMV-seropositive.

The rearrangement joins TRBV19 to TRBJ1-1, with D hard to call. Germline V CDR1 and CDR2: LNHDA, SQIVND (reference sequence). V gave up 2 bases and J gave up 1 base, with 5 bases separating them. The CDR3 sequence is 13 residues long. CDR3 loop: CASSINRNTEAFF. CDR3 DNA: TGTGCCAGTAGTATAAATCGGAACACTGAAGCTTTCTTT. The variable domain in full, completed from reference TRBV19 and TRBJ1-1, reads DGGITQSPKYLFRKEGQNVTLSCEQNLNHDAMYWYRQDPGQGLRLIYYSQIVNDFQKGDIAEGYSVSREKKESFPLTVTSAQKNPTAFYLCASSINRNTEAFFGQGTRLTVV.

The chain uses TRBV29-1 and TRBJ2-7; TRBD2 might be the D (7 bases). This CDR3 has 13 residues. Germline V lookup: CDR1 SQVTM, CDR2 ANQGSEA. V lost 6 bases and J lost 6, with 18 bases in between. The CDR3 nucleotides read TGCAGCGTCGCCGGGTTGGGGGGGCGCGAGCAGTACTTC. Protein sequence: CSVAGLGGREQYF.

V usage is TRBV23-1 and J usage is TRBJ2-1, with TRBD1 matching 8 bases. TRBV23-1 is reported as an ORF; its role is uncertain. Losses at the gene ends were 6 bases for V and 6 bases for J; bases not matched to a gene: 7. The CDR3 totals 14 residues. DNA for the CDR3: TGCGCCAGCAGCCCCGGGACAGGAGTCAATGAGCAGTTCTTC. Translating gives CASSPGTGVNEQFF.

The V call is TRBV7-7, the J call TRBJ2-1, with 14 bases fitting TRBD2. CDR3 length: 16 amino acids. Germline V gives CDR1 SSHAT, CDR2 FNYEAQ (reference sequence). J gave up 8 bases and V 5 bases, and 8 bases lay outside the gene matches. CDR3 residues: CASSPGLAGGIYEQFF. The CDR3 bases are TGTGCCAGCAGCCCCGGACTAGCGGGAGGTATCTATGAGCAGTTCTTC.

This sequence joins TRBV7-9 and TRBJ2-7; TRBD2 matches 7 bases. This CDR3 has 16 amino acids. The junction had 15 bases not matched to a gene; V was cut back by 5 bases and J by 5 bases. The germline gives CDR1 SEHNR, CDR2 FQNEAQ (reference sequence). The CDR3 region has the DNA TGTGCCAGCAGCGGGAGGGGCGGAGAACGGCCCGACGAGCAGTACTTC. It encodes CASSGRGGERPDEQYF.

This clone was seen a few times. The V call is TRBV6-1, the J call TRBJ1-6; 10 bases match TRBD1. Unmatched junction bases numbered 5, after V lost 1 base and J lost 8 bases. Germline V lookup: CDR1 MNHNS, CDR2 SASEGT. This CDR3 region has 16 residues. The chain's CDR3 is CASSEGTGGLYSPLHF. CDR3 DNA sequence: TGTGCCAGCAGTGAAGGGACAGGGGGTCTCTATTCACCCCTCCACTTT.

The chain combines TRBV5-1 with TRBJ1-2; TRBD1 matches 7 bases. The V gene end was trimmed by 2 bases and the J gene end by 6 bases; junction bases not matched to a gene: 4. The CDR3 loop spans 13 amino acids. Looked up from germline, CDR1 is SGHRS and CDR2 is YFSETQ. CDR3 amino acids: CASSLGTADGYTF. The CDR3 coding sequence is TGCGCCAGCAGCTTAGGGACAGCTGATGGCTACACCTTC. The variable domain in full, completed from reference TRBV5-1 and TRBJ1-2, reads KAGVTQTPRYLIKTRGQQVTLSCSPISGHRSVSWYQQTPGQGLQFLFEYFSETQRNKGNFPGRFSGRQFSNSRSEMNVSTLELGDSALYLCASSLGTADGYTFGSGTRLTVV.

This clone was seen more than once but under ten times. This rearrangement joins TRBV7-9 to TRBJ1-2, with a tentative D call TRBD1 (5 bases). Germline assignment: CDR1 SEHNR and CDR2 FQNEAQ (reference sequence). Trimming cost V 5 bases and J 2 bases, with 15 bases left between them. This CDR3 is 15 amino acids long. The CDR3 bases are TGTGCCAGCAGCGATTGGCGCAGGGTCAACTATGGCTACACCTTC. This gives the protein CASSDWRRVNYGYTF.

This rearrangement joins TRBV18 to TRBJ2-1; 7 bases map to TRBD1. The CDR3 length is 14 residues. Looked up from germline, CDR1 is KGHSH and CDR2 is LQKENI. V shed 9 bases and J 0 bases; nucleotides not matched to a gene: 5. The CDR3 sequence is CASSRDSSYNEQFF. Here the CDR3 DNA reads TGTGCCAGTTCCCGGGACAGCTCCTACAATGAGCAGTTCTTC.

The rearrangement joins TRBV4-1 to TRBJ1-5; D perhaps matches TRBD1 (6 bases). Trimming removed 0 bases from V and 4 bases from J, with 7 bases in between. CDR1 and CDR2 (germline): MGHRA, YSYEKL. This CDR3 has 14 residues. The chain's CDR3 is CASSQDRGNQPQHF. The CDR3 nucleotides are TGCGCCAGCAGCCAAGACAGGGGAAATCAGCCCCAGCATTTT.

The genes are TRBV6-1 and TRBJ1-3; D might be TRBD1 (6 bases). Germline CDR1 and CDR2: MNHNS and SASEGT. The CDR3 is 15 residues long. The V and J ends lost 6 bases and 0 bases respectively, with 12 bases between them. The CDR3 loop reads CASRLDSFSGNTIYF. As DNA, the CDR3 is TGTGCCAGCAGACTGGACAGCTTCTCTGGAAACACCATATATTTT.

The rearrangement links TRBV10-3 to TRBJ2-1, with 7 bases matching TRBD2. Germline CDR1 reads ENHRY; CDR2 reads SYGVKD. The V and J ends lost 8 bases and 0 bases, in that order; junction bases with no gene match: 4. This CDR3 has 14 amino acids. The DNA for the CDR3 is TGTGCCATCTCAGGGACTAACTCCTACAATGAGCAGTTCTTC. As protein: CAISGTNSYNEQFF.

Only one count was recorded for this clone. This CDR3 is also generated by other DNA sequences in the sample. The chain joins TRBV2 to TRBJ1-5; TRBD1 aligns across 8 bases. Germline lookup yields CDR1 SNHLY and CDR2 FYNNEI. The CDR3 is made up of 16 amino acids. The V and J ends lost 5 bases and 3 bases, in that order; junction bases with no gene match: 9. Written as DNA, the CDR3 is TGTGCCAGCAGTAACCGACAGGGGATGGCCAATCAGCCCCAGCATTTT. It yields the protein CASSNRQGMANQPQHF.

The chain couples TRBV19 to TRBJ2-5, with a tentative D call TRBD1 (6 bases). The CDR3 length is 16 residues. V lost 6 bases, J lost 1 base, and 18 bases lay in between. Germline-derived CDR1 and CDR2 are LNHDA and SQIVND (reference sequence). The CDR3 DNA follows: TGTGCCAGTAGCAGACTCGTGACAGGTCCCCAAGAGACCCAGTACTTC. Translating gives CASSRLVTGPQETQYF.

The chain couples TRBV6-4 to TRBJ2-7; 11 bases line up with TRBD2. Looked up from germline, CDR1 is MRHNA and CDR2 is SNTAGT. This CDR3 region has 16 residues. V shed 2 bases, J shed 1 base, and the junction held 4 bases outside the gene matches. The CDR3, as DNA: TGTGCCAGCAGTGACCGGGTAGCGGGAGGGTCCTACGAGCAGTACTTC. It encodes CASSDRVAGGSYEQYF.

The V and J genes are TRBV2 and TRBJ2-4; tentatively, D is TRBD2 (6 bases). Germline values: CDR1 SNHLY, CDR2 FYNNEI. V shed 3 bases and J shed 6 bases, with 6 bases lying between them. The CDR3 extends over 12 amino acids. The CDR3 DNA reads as TGTGCCAGCAGTGAGGGGGGAAACATTCAGTACTTC. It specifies CASSEGGNIQYF.

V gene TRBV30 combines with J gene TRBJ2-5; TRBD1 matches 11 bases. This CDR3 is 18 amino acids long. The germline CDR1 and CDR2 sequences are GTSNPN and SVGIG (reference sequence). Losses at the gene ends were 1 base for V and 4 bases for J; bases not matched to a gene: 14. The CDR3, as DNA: TGTGCCTGGAGTGCCCAGGGAGATGGACAGGGGGCGCGAGAGACCCAGTACTTC. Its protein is CAWSAQGDGQGARETQYF.

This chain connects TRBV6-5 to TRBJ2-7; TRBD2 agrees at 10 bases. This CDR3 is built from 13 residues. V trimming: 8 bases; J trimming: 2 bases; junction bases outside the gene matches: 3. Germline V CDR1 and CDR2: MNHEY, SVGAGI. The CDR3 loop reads CASRAGGPYEQYF. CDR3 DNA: TGTGCCAGCCGAGCGGGAGGGCCCTACGAGCAGTACTTC.

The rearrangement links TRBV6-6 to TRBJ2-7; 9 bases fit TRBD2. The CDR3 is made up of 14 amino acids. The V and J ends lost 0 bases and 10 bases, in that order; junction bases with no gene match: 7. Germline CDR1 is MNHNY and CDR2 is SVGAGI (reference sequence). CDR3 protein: CASSYSGTSLHQYF. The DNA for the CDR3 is TGTGCCAGCAGTTACTCCGGGACTAGCTTACATCAGTACTTC.

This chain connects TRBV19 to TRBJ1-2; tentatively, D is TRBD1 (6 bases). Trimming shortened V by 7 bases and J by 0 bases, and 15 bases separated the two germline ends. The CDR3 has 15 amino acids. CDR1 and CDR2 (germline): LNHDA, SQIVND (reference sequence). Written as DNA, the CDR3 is TGTGCCAGTAATCTAAACAGGGCCTCTAACTATGGCTACACCTTC. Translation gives CASNLNRASNYGYTF.

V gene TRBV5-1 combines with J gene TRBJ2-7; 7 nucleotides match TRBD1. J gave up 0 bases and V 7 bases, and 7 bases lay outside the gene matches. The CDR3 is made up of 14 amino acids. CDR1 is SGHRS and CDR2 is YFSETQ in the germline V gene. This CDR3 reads CASASQGDSYEQYF. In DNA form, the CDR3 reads TGCGCCAGCGCGAGCCAGGGGGACTCCTACGAGCAGTACTTC. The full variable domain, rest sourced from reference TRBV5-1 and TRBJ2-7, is KAGVTQTPRYLIKTRGQQVTLSCSPISGHRSVSWYQQTPGQGLQFLFEYFSETQRNKGNFPGRFSGRQFSNSRSEMNVSTLELGDSALYLCASASQGDSYEQYFGPGTRLTVT.

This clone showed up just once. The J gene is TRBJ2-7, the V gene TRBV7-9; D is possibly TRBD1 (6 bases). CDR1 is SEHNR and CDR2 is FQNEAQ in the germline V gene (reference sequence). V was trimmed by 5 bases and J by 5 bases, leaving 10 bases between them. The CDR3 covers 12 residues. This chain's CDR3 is CASSQTGNEQYF. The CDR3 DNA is TGTGCCAGCAGCCAAACAGGGAACGAGCAGTACTTC.

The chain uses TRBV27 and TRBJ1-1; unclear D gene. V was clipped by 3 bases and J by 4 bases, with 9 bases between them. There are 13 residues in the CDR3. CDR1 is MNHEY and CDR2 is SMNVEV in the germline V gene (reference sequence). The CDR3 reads CASSFREGTEAFF. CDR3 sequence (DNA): TGTGCCAGCAGTTTCCGGGAGGGCACTGAAGCTTTCTTT.

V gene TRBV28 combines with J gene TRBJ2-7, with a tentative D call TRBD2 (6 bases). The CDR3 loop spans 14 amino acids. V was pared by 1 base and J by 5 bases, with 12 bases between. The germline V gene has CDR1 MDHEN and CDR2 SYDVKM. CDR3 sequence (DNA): TGTGCCAGCAGTTTATCTCAGGGACTGGACGAGCAGTACTTC. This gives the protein CASSLSQGLDEQYF.

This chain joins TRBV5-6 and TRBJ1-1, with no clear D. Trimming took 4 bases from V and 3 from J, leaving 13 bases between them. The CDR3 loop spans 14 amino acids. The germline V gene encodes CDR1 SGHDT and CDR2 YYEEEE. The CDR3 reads CASSLEATYTEAFF. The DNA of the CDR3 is TGTGCCAGCAGCCTAGAGGCCACGTACACTGAAGCTTTCTTT.

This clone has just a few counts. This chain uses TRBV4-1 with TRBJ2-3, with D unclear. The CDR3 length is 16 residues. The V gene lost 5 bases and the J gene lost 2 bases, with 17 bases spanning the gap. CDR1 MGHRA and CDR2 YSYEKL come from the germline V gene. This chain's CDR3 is CASSVLDWKPTDTQYF. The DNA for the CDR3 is TGCGCCAGCAGCGTTCTTGACTGGAAACCCACAGATACGCAGTATTTT.

The CDR3 bases are TGCAGCGTTGGAGGACTAGCGGCAAGCTCCTACGAGCAGTACTTC. Amino acids: CSVGGLAASSYEQYF. The rearrangement links TRBV29-1 to TRBJ2-5; TRBD2 aligns across 10 bases. The DNA matches TRBJ2-7 better at its end, which makes the J call doubtful. This CDR3 has 15 amino acids. Germline CDR1 SQVTM, CDR2 ANQGSEA.

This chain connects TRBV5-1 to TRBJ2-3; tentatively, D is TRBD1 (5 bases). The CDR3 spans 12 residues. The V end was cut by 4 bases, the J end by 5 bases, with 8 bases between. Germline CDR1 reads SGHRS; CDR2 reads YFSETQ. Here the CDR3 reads CASSPQGDTQYF. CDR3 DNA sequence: TGCGCCAGCAGCCCGCAGGGAGATACGCAGTATTTT.